This T cell receptor beta chain was found in a study of monozygotic twins with cystic fibrosis. Study-wide findings and caveats: No link emerged between shared CDR3 counts and age, concordance or severity. Unrelated CF individuals shared fewer identical clonotypes than monozygotic CF twins.

For this clone: Antigen specificity is unknown.

Sequenced by immunoSEQ multiplex PCR; TCRdb stores in-frame clones only, minus some. The table records over 25,000 clones, 95% to 97% of them present only once. The source of this sequence is a girl between 2 and 10 years old with cystic fibrosis. The specimen sequenced was blood.

The CDR3 DNA follows: TGTGCCAGCAGCCTACAGGGACCCTCTCCCGAGCAGTACTTC. Amino acids: CASSLQGPSPEQYF. The chain has TRBV5-4 and TRBJ2-7; weak D call: TRBD1 (6 bases). Germline V CDR1 and CDR2: SGHNT, YYREEE (reference sequence). This CDR3 has 14 amino acids. The ends were cut back, 4 bases at V and 6 bases at J, with 17 bases in the middle.